Reported below is one T cell receptor beta chain. Antigen unknown. The data were taken from a study of OX40 agonist ivuxolimab in advanced cancers. Study summary: It was ivuxolimab, an agonistic anti-OX40 (CD134) antibody, that patients were treated with. Enrollees could have had prior anti-PD-1, anti-PD-L1 or anti-CTLA-4 therapy, which about 40% had received.

Sequencing used immunoSEQ multiplex PCR; TCRdb keeps in-frame clones, though not all of them. This table has about 20,000 clones, roughly 84% appearing once. V was pared by 5 bases and J by 3 bases, with 5 bases of the junction left unmatched. CDR1 is MNHNS and CDR2 is SASEGT in the germline V gene. The CDR3 covers 14 residues. Autoimmune disease history or systemic immunosuppression meant exclusion. The study, taken as a whole, reports: Clonal expansion was seen in CD4+ and CD8+ blood T cells by week 6 at 0.1 to 3.0 mg/kg.

The chain recombines TRBV6-1 with TRBJ2-7; 9 nucleotides align to TRBD1. The clonotype was recovered from an adult with an advanced solid tumor such as melanoma, head and neck, liver or kidney cancer. The sequencing used CD4+ or CD8+ T cells sorted from blood, collected in a trial of the OX40 agonist ivuxolimab. CDR3 coding DNA: TGTGCCAGCAGTCCGGGACAGGGAAGCTACGAGCAGTACTTC. Protein sequence: CASSPGQGSYEQYF.